Following are 14 T cell receptor beta chains from one sample sequenced in a study of blood T cell repertoires in COVID-19. Using immunoSEQ multiplex PCR, the repertoire was profiled, and TCRdb retains in-frame clones only, with some absent. The table includes roughly 330,000 clones, roughly nine tenths detected once. The sequenced sample was PBMCs or T cells enriched from blood (not recorded which). All receptors come from a woman aged 25 to 39 who had recovered from COVID-19.

The chain links TRBV5-5 to TRBJ2-7; TRBD1 might be the D (6 bases). The CDR3 has 13 amino acids. V was trimmed by 4 bases and J by 4 bases, leaving 12 bases between them. Germline CDR1 SGHKS, CDR2 YYEKEE (reference sequence). This chain's CDR3 is CASSPGTQYEQYF. CDR3 coding DNA: TGTGCCAGCAGCCCCGGGACACAATACGAGCAGTACTTC. The variable domain in full, completed from reference TRBV5-5 and TRBJ2-7, reads DAGVTQSPTHLIKTRGQQVTLRCSPISGHKSVSWYQQVLGQGPQFIFQYYEKEERGRGNFPDRFSARQFPNYSSELNVNALLLGDSALYLCASSPGTQYEQYFGPGTRLTVT.

The genes are TRBV9 and TRBJ1-2, with D possibly TRBD1 on 5 matching bases. The CDR3 is 13 amino acids. CDR1 is SGDLS, CDR2 YYNGEE, per germline. V lost 4 bases and J lost 5, with 12 bases in between. In nucleotides, the CDR3 is TGTGCCAGCAGCCAAACGGGGGGTTATGGCTACACCTTC. Encoded protein: CASSQTGGYGYTF. The full variable domain, in which reference TRBV9 and TRBJ1-2 provide the parts outside the CDR3, is DSGVTQTPKHLITATGQRVTLRCSPRSGDLSVYWYQQSLDQGLQFLIQYYNGEERAKGNILERFSAQQFPDLHSELNLSSLELGDSALYFCASSQTGGYGYTFGSGTRLTVV.

This chain uses TRBV21-1 with TRBJ2-3; the D call of TRBD2 is as the table states it, not checked on the DNA. TRBV21-1 corresponds to a pseudogene. CDR3 length: 13 amino acids. The CDR3 spells CASRIRVTDTQYF. DNA for the CDR3: TGTGCCAGCAGGATACGGGTAACAGATACGCAGTATTTT.

The rearrangement links TRBV3-1 (or the pseudogene TRBV3-2) to TRBJ1-2; 8 bases line up with TRBD1. The CDR3 length is 14 residues. V shed 4 bases, J shed 6 bases, and the junction held 7 bases outside the gene matches. The germline gives CDR1 LGHDT, CDR2 YNNKEL (reference sequence). The CDR3 loop reads CASSPGQGGNGYTF. The CDR3 nucleotides are TGTGCCAGCAGCCCTGGACAGGGTGGGAATGGCTACACCTTC.

This clone was observed a single time. This rearrangement joins TRBV4-3 to TRBJ1-2; 7 nucleotides match TRBD1. With 2 bases clipped from V and 3 bases from J, the junction kept 3 bases outside the gene matches. Per germline, CDR1 LGHNA and CDR2 YSLEER. The CDR3 extends over 14 amino acids. The CDR3 DNA follows: TGCGCCAGCAGCCAAACCCAGGGGGACTATGGCTACACCTTC. It encodes CASSQTQGDYGYTF.

The rearrangement joins TRBV7-9 to TRBJ1-4, with 11 bases that match TRBD1. Trimming took 5 bases from V and 4 from J; bases not matched to a gene: 9. CDR1 and CDR2 from the germline V gene are SEHNR and FQNEAQ (reference sequence). The CDR3 is 17 amino acids. CDR3 loop: CASSQGTGGLGNEKLFF. The CDR3 nucleotides are TGTGCCAGCAGCCAAGGGACAGGGGGACTTGGTAATGAAAAACTGTTTTTT.

V usage is TRBV30 and J usage is TRBJ1-3; no definite D call. The CDR3 loop spans 15 amino acids. The germline gives CDR1 GTSNPN, CDR2 SVGIG (reference sequence). Trimming removed 0 bases from V and 0 bases from J, with 9 bases in between. The CDR3 nucleotides read TGTGCCTGGAGTGTACGCGTCCCCTCTGGAAACACCATATATTTT. Translated, it gives CAWSVRVPSGNTIYF.

The chain links TRBV4-3 to TRBJ1-1; a possible D gene is TRBD1 (6 bases). V was trimmed by 0 bases and J by 4 bases, leaving 18 bases between them. The CDR3 has 17 amino acids. From germline, CDR1 is LGHNA and CDR2 YSLEER. CDR3 sequence: CASSQEVRGKRGTEAFF. CDR3 sequence (DNA): TGCGCCAGCAGCCAAGAGGTCAGGGGAAAGCGAGGCACTGAAGCTTTCTTT.

This rearrangement joins TRBV29-1 to TRBJ1-5; 7 bases map to TRBD1. Germline V lookup: CDR1 SQVTM, CDR2 ANQGSEA. The CDR3 extends over 13 amino acids. J lost 7 bases, V lost 7 bases, and 10 bases had no gene match. The CDR3 nucleotides are TGCAGCGCAACCGACAGGGTAGGGCAGCCCCAGCATTTT. Its translation: CSATDRVGQPQHF.

CDR3 bases: TGCGCCAGCAGCTACGGACAGCGGGGGCCCTACGAGCAGTACTTC. This encodes CASSYGQRGPYEQYF. The J gene is TRBJ2-7, the V gene TRBV5-1; 8 positions agree with TRBD2. The CDR3 has 15 amino acids. Germline-derived CDR1 and CDR2 are SGHRS and YFSETQ. J lost 2 bases, V lost 3 bases, and 7 bases had no gene match.

This chain uses TRBV21-1 with TRBJ2-7; the table assigns TRBD2, which was not confirmed against the DNA. TRBV21-1 is flagged as a pseudogene. There are 13 residues in the CDR3. The CDR3 region has the DNA TGTGCCAGCAGCAAAGTTCCTTCCTACGAGCAGTACTTC. Translation: CASSKVPSYEQYF.

This clone appeared a single time. The CDR3 DNA is TGTGCCAGCAGTTTAGGCCCAGCGGGGGCCAACGTCCTGACTTTC. Protein: CASSLGPAGANVLTF. The V and J genes are TRBV28 and TRBJ2-6; D remains ambiguous. The CDR3 extends over 15 amino acids. Deletions cut 2 bases from V and 4 bases from J, with 9 bases between. The V gene's germline CDR1 is MDHEN and CDR2 SYDVKM.

The chain combines TRBV5-1 with TRBJ1-4; the D gene is possibly TRBD1 (5 bases). Germline V lookup: CDR1 SGHRS, CDR2 YFSETQ. V was cut by 0 bases and J by 8 bases, with 14 bases left in between. The CDR3 contains 15 residues. This CDR3 reads CASSLGGRVQEKLFF. The CDR3, as DNA: TGCGCCAGCAGCTTGGGGGGCAGGGTCCAGGAAAAACTGTTTTTT.

This chain links TRBV5-1 with TRBJ2-3; D uncertain. V was clipped by 1 base and J by 5 bases, with 11 bases between them. CDR1 is SGHRS and CDR2 is YFSETQ in the germline V gene. The CDR3 totals 14 residues. The CDR3 region is CASSLTQFVDTQYF. Here the CDR3 DNA reads TGCGCCAGCAGCTTGACACAGTTCGTAGATACGCAGTATTTT.